The 22 T cell receptor beta chains below were found in one sample sequenced in a study of T cell responses to AZD1222 COVID-19 vaccine. Produced via immunoSEQ multiplex PCR; TCRdb's table is partial and in-frame only. The sample gives around 50,000 clones, around 86% of which show up once; over 15% is in the top ten. The sample in question was peripheral blood, obtained on day 0 of AZD1222 vaccination. The receptor source for this set is an adult in good health.

V and J are TRBV27 and TRBJ2-6, with no clear D. CDR3 length equals 14 residues. Between the trimmed V and J ends, which lost 4 bases and 0 bases, there was a span of 4 bases. Germline V CDR1 and CDR2: MNHEY, SMNVEV (reference sequence). The CDR3 region is CASSSDSGANVLTF. DNA of the CDR3: TGTGCCAGCAGTTCCGACTCTGGGGCCAACGTCCTGACTTTC.

The chain carries TRBV5-5 and TRBJ1-2; weak D call: TRBD1 (5 bases). The CDR3 has 15 amino acids. Germline CDR1 SGHKS, CDR2 YYEKEE (reference sequence). V was pared by 2 bases and J by 6 bases, with 17 bases between. The CDR3 sequence: CASSFAPQGPHGYTF. The CDR3 nucleotides are TGTGCCAGCAGCTTCGCCCCCCAGGGCCCTCATGGCTACACCTTC.

The chain uses TRBV19 and TRBJ2-7; D may be TRBD2 (6 bases). Germline CDR1 is LNHDA and CDR2 is SQIVND (reference sequence). The CDR3 length is 15 residues. V shed 3 bases and J shed 4 bases, with 16 bases lying between them. Here the CDR3 DNA reads TGTGCCAGTAGTATGGGGGGAATCAGCATTTACGAGCAGTACTTC. Its protein is CASSMGGISIYEQYF.

The CDR3 region has the DNA TGTGCCAGCTCACCCCCCGGGACGGCGAACACTGAAGCTTTCTTT. As protein: CASSPPGTANTEAFF. The chain employs TRBV18 and TRBJ1-1; possibly TRBD1 for D (5 bases). CDR3 length: 15 amino acids. Trimming left V 3 bases short and J 1 base short, with 12 bases between. Germline CDR1 reads KGHSH; CDR2 reads LQKENI.

The chain joins TRBV6-6 to TRBJ1-6; a weak D match, TRBD1 (5 bases). The CDR3 runs to 16 residues. Germline V gene sequence: CDR1 MNHNY, CDR2 SVGAGI (reference sequence). Trimming shortened V by 5 bases and J by 6 bases, and 17 bases separated the two germline ends. CDR3 loop: CASSPSRGRFNSPLHF. CDR3 in DNA: TGTGCCAGCAGTCCGTCCCGGGGCAGATTTAATTCACCCCTCCACTTT.

The chain couples TRBV6-2 or TRBV6-3 to TRBJ2-7; TRBD1 might be the D (6 bases). Germline-derived CDR1 and CDR2 are MNHEY and SVGEGT. The CDR3 contains 16 residues. The V and J ends lost 4 bases and 2 bases respectively, with 18 bases between them. The CDR3 DNA sequence: TGTGCCAGCAGTTCTATTAGGCAGGGGATAACCTACGAGCAGTACTTC. Its translation: CASSSIRQGITYEQYF.

V and J are TRBV4-1 and TRBJ2-7; D call uncertain. The V gene's germline CDR1 is MGHRA and CDR2 YSYEKL. Trimming pared 1 base from V and 1 base from J, leaving 8 bases between. The CDR3 totals 14 residues. The CDR3 DNA is TGCGCCAGCAGCCAAGTTTCAGGATCCTACGAGCAGTACTTC. Its protein product is CASSQVSGSYEQYF.

This rearrangement joins TRBV4-2 to TRBJ2-4; 8 bases fit TRBD2. The CDR3 length is 20 residues. CDR1 is LGHNA, CDR2 YNFKEQ, per germline. V gave up 1 base and J gave up 4 bases; unmatched junction bases: 18. As DNA, the CDR3 is TGTGCCAGCAGCCAAGCCTCTTCTAACGGGAGGGCCGAATCGAAAAACATTCAGTACTTC. Protein sequence: CASSQASSNGRAESKNIQYF.

This CDR3 reads CASSETLLHTSTQYF. The DNA of the CDR3 is TGTGCCAGCAGTGAGACACTCCTCCACACAAGTACGCAGTATTTT. This chain connects TRBV6-1 to TRBJ2-3; D gene uncertain. The CDR3 extends over 15 amino acids. Germline V gene sequence: CDR1 MNHNS, CDR2 SASEGT. Trimming took off 3 bases at V and 8 bases at J, with 18 bases between the two ends.

The table lists this clone with a count of one. The chain is built from TRBV7-9 and TRBJ1-2, with 8 bases identical to TRBD1. The V gene end was trimmed by 8 bases and the J gene end by 0 bases; junction bases not matched to a gene: 11. The CDR3 totals 16 residues. CDR1 and CDR2 from the germline V gene are SEHNR and FQNEAQ (reference sequence). This chain's CDR3 is CASSPQQGQANYGYTF. The DNA of the CDR3 is TGTGCCAGCTCCCCCCAGCAGGGACAGGCTAACTATGGCTACACCTTC.

The chain carries TRBV28 and TRBJ2-3, with 7 bases that match TRBD1. Germline CDR1 reads MDHEN; CDR2 reads SYDVKM. V lost 2 bases to trimming and J lost 0 bases; unmatched junction nucleotides: 5. The CDR3 has 16 amino acids. The DNA for the CDR3 is TGTGCCAGCAGTTTAACGGGGACAGCCAGCACAGATACGCAGTATTTT. The encoded protein is CASSLTGTASTDTQYF.

V is TRBV9 and J is TRBJ2-5; TRBD2 matches at 12 bases. V lost 0 bases and J lost 5; bases outside the gene matches: 8. Germline assignment: CDR1 SGDLS and CDR2 YYNGEE. The CDR3 sequence is 17 residues long. In nucleotides, the CDR3 is TGTGCCAGCAGCGTAGGTCCTAGCGGGAGGGCCGGGGAGACCCAGTACTTC. Its translation: CASSVGPSGRAGETQYF.

The chain recombines TRBV15 with TRBJ1-2, with 9 bases aligning to TRBD1. CDR1 LNHNV and CDR2 YYDKDF come from the germline V gene (reference sequence). This CDR3 has 14 residues. The V gene end was trimmed by 7 bases and the J gene end by 4 bases; junction bases not matched to a gene: 7. The CDR3 region is CATKRGGQGYGYTF. The CDR3 bases are TGTGCCACCAAGCGAGGGGGACAGGGCTATGGCTACACCTTC.

This clone was seen a few times. The genes are TRBV11-3 and TRBJ2-1; TRBD2 matches at 8 bases. The J segment lost 5 bases and the V segment lost 4 bases, leaving 10 bases of the junction unmatched. CDR3 length: 16 residues. CDR1 is SGHNT, CDR2 YENEEA, per germline. CDR3 bases: TGTGCCAGCAGCTCGCCCAGCGGGAGATCCCACAATGAGCAGTTCTTC. This gives the protein CASSSPSGRSHNEQFF.

This chain connects TRBV4-2 to TRBJ2-1; 11 bases are a match to TRBD2. J gave up 2 bases and V 0 bases, and 6 bases lay outside the gene matches. CDR1 is LGHNA and CDR2 is YNFKEQ in the germline V gene. The CDR3 extends over 18 amino acids. Here the CDR3 reads CASSQESGTSGTYNEQFF. The CDR3 DNA is TGTGCCAGCAGCCAAGAATCCGGGACTAGCGGTACCTACAATGAGCAGTTCTTC.

This clone has only a few counts. Here the CDR3 reads CASSNPTELSSYNSPLHF. In DNA form, the CDR3 reads TGTGCCAGCAGCAACCCCACGGAATTGAGCTCCTATAATTCACCCCTCCACTTT. The chain recombines TRBV7-8 with TRBJ1-6; D gene uncertain. Trimming removed 5 bases from V and 0 bases from J, with 17 bases in between. The CDR3 is 18 amino acids. Germline values: CDR1 SGHVS, CDR2 FQNEAQ.

This chain links TRBV6-5 with TRBJ1-6; 7 bases fit TRBD1. Germline V lookup: CDR1 MNHEY, CDR2 SVGAGI. J lost 6 bases, V lost 0 bases, and 2 bases had no gene match. The CDR3 spans 15 residues. CDR3 nucleotides: TGTGCCAGCAGTTACTCGGGACAGATTAATTCACCCCTCCACTTT. It yields the protein CASSYSGQINSPLHF.

V usage is TRBV7-6 and J usage is TRBJ2-2; 8 bases align to TRBD1. Germline V gene sequence: CDR1 SGHVS, CDR2 FNYEAQ. The CDR3 runs 16 residues. The V gene end was trimmed by 5 bases and the J gene end by 2 bases; junction bases not matched to a gene: 7. This CDR3 is CASSPYDRGNTGELFF. In nucleotides, the CDR3 is TGTGCCAGCAGCCCTTATGACAGGGGAAACACCGGGGAGCTGTTTTTT.

The chain is built from TRBV7-9 and TRBJ2-7, with D maybe TRBD2 (7 bases). Germline values: CDR1 SEHNR, CDR2 FQNEAQ (reference sequence). Trimming removed 6 bases at V and 2 bases at J, with 8 bases between. The CDR3 is 12 amino acids. The CDR3 protein is CASRGGPYEQYF. As DNA, the CDR3 is TGTGCCAGCAGGGGGGGGCCCTACGAGCAGTACTTC.

In DNA form, the CDR3 reads TGTGCCCACATCCTTGGGGAGGGGATCTTCTATGGCTACACCTTC. It specifies CAHILGEGIFYGYTF. This sequence joins TRBV30 and TRBJ1-2; D perhaps matches TRBD1 (5 bases). The V gene's germline CDR1 is GTSNPN and CDR2 SVGIG (reference sequence). The CDR3 contains 15 residues. V was trimmed by 8 bases and J by 4 bases, leaving 23 bases between them.

V is TRBV9 and J is TRBJ1-2, with TRBD1 identical over 7 bases. Germline V CDR1 and CDR2: SGDLS, YYNGEE. This CDR3 contains 15 residues. J was trimmed by 2 bases and V by 3 bases; bases with no gene match: 7. The CDR3, as DNA: TGTGCCAGCAGCGCACAGGGGTTAGGGAACTATGGCTACACCTTC. Protein product: CASSAQGLGNYGYTF.

This clone rates as medium-sized. The gene calls are TRBV7-9 and TRBJ2-2; TRBD2 agrees at 9 bases. In germline, CDR1 is SEHNR, CDR2 FQNEAQ (reference sequence). The V segment lost 2 bases and the J segment 1 base; nucleotides outside the gene matches: 11. The CDR3 is 19 amino acids. The CDR3: CASSLSWLAGELNTGELFF. Written as DNA, the CDR3 is TGTGCCAGCAGCTTAAGTTGGTTAGCGGGAGAGTTGAACACCGGGGAGCTGTTTTTT.